One and the same sample provided the 8 T cell receptor beta chains below, sequenced in a study of blood T cell repertoires in COVID-19. Method: immunoSEQ multiplex PCR; TCRdb's copy keeps in-frame clones and lacks some. The data show 470,000 or so clones, 70% to 90% seen once. The sample comprised PBMCs or T cells enriched from blood (not recorded which). The source is a woman aged 18-30 years with acute COVID-19.

The chain carries TRBV7-9 and TRBJ2-5; weak D call: TRBD2 (5 bases). CDR3 size: 14 residues. Germline V gene sequence: CDR1 SEHNR, CDR2 FQNEAQ (reference sequence). Trimming stripped 5 bases from V and 5 bases from J, with 15 bases between. CDR3 in DNA: TGTGCCAGCAGCCCATACTGGACTCAGGAGACCCAGTACTTC. Its translation: CASSPYWTQETQYF.

The gene calls are TRBV5-1 and TRBJ2-7; 8 positions match TRBD2. Trimming removed 0 bases from V and 4 bases from J; junction bases left unmatched: 9. CDR1 is SGHRS, CDR2 YFSETQ, per germline. The CDR3 covers 16 residues. This chain's CDR3 is CASSLDSGKEGYEQYF. The CDR3 nucleotides read TGCGCCAGCAGCTTGGATAGCGGGAAGGAGGGGTACGAGCAGTACTTC.

The chain joins TRBV18 to TRBJ2-3, with 12 bases fitting TRBD2. Looked up from germline, CDR1 is KGHSH and CDR2 is LQKENI. Unmatched junction bases numbered 2, after V lost 0 bases and J lost 4 bases. The CDR3 extends over 16 amino acids. The CDR3 DNA follows: TGTGCCAGCTCACCACCGGCTAGCGGGGGGGCAGATACGCAGTATTTT. This codes for CASSPPASGGADTQYF.

This chain links TRBV28 with TRBJ1-5; D gene ambiguous. Germline CDR1 MDHEN, CDR2 SYDVKM. There are 13 residues in the CDR3. The germline V and J ends were trimmed by 6 bases and 3 bases, with 9 bases remaining between them. The CDR3 region is CASRRVSNQPQHF. The CDR3 DNA reads TGTGCCAGCAGGCGAGTCTCCAATCAGCCCCAGCATTTT.

This sequence joins TRBV3-1 (or the pseudogene TRBV3-2) and TRBJ1-3; D not certain. V was shortened by 0 bases and J by 0 bases, with 15 bases between the two germline ends. Germline V gene sequence: CDR1 LGHDT, CDR2 YNNKEL (reference sequence). The CDR3 is made up of 18 amino acids. CDR3 nucleotide sequence: TGTGCCAGCAGCCAAGAGCGGCTTTCCACTATCTCTGGAAACACCATATATTTT. Its translation is CASSQERLSTISGNTIYF.

Details on this clone: Its ends do not fully match the called genes, so a read error is possible. The chain carries TRBV3-1 (or the pseudogene TRBV3-2) and TRBJ2-7, with 7 positions matching TRBD1. This CDR3 has 13 residues. Germline V lookup: CDR1 LGHDT, CDR2 YNNKEL (reference sequence). CDR3 sequence (DNA): TGTGCCAGCAGCGCTAGAGGACAGGAGGCTCGGAACTTC. Amino acid sequence: CASSARGQEARNF.

This clone was observed a handful of times. The J gene is TRBJ2-1, the V gene TRBV11-2, with 8 nucleotides matching TRBD1. The CDR3 has 15 residues. With V trimmed by 4 bases and J by 7 bases, 9 bases remained unmatched. In germline, CDR1 is SGHAT, CDR2 FQNNGV. The CDR3 loop reads CASSSLGQVDNEQFF. CDR3 bases: TGTGCCAGCAGCTCCTTGGGACAGGTAGATAATGAGCAGTTCTTC.

V and J are TRBV5-1 and TRBJ2-1, with D unclear. Germline assignment: CDR1 SGHRS and CDR2 YFSETQ. V lost 5 bases to trimming and J lost 8 bases, with 14 bases between them. The CDR3 totals 13 residues. Here the CDR3 DNA reads TGCGCCAGCAGGGGTAGCACCTTGCATGAGCAGTTCTTC. It codes for CASRGSTLHEQFF.